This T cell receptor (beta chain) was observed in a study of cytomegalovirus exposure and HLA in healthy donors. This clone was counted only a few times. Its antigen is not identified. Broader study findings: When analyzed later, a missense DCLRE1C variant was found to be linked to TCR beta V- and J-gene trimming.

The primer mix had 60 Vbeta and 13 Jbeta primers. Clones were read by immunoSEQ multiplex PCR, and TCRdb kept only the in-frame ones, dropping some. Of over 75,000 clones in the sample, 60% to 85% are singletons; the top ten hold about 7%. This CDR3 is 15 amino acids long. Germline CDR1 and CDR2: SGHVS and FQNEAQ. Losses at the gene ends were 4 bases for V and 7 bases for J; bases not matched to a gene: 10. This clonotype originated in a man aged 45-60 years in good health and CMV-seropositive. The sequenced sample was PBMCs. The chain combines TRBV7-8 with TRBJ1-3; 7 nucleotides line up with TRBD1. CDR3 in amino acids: CASSSGTALGNTIYF. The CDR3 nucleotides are TGTGCCAGCAGCTCAGGGACAGCTCTCGGGAACACCATATATTTT.